These T cell receptor beta chains were read from a single sample in a study of T cells in Graves' hyperthyroidism and ophthalmopathy. Via MiXCR, TCRdb re-called the multiplex PCR reads, giving one row per CDR3 protein. The profile shows roughly 350,000 distinct CDR3 sequences, roughly 13% of them singletons. Source material: blood. The receptors derive from a woman aged 35 to 49 with Graves' ophthalmopathy. Both conserved end residues are trimmed from each CDR3.

V	J	CDR3
TRBV2	TRBJ1-4	ASSEALRPRGEKLF
TRBV3-1	TRBJ2-2	ASTVRGGAGSGELF
TRBV19	TRBJ2-7	ASSGGQFSYEQY
TRBV7-2	TRBJ2-1	ASSFFTGGYEQF
TRBV20-1	TRBJ2-7	SARRLASSYEQY
TRBV6-1	TRBJ2-3	ASSEPVGAGTDTQY
TRBV29-1	TRBJ1-2	SVDPQAGYGYT
TRBV7-8	TRBJ2-7	ASTPGGESYEQY
TRBV6-1	TRBJ1-1	ASRLELGRNTEAF
TRBV20-1	TRBJ1-1	SAGRQGADTEAF
TRBV6-2/TRBV6-3	TRBJ2-2	ASKSGGRNTGELF
TRBV27	TRBJ2-1	ASSPDRVTANEQF
TRBV6-1	TRBJ1-1	ASSQSGGIYHTEAF
TRBV20-1	TRBJ2-5	SGARLQETQY
TRBV28	TRBJ2-7	ASSLGQTGEQY
TRBV10-3	TRBJ1-1	AIRGQGIVGYTEAF
TRBV5-6	TRBJ1-6	ASSLPMANSPLH
TRBV3-1	TRBJ1-6	ASSQVTGGAYNSPLH
TRBV28	TRBJ1-5	ASSIRGRWQPQH
TRBV12-3/TRBV12-4	TRBJ2-7	ASSLVTSYEQY
TRBV28	TRBJ2-7	ASSSPYGGRYYEQY
TRBV5-1	TRBJ2-5	ASSFTDQETQY
TRBV10-3	TRBJ2-5	AIKGEGETQY
TRBV10-1	TRBJ2-5	ASSESAGVETQY
TRBV7-2	TRBJ2-5	ASRRGWAETQY
TRBV12-3/TRBV12-4	TRBJ2-5	ASSLVSAETQY
TRBV18	TRBJ2-1	ASSPRQGASYNEQF
TRBV12-3/TRBV12-4	TRBJ1-2	ASRNSGGAGYT
TRBV5-1	TRBJ2-5	ASSPGLTYQETQY
TRBV6-1	TRBJ2-7	ASNNNYEQY
TRBV11-2	TRBJ1-2	ASSLALGSISEAGSNYGYT
TRBV5-1	TRBJ1-6	ASNLGPGDLYNSPLH
TRBV6-1	TRBJ2-1	ASSEGRLLVVSEQF
TRBV7-2	TRBJ1-2	ASSFRVANYGYT
TRBV28	TRBJ2-7	ASTLAGGETYERY
TRBV13	TRBJ1-1	ASSVGSEAF
TRBV24-1	TRBJ2-5	ATSDTQGLWETQY
TRBV5-1	TRBJ2-6	ASSLATNSGANVLT
TRBV4-2	TRBJ2-3	ASSQGRLAGGSTDTQY
TRBV5-5	TRBJ1-1	ASSFTGRFTEAF